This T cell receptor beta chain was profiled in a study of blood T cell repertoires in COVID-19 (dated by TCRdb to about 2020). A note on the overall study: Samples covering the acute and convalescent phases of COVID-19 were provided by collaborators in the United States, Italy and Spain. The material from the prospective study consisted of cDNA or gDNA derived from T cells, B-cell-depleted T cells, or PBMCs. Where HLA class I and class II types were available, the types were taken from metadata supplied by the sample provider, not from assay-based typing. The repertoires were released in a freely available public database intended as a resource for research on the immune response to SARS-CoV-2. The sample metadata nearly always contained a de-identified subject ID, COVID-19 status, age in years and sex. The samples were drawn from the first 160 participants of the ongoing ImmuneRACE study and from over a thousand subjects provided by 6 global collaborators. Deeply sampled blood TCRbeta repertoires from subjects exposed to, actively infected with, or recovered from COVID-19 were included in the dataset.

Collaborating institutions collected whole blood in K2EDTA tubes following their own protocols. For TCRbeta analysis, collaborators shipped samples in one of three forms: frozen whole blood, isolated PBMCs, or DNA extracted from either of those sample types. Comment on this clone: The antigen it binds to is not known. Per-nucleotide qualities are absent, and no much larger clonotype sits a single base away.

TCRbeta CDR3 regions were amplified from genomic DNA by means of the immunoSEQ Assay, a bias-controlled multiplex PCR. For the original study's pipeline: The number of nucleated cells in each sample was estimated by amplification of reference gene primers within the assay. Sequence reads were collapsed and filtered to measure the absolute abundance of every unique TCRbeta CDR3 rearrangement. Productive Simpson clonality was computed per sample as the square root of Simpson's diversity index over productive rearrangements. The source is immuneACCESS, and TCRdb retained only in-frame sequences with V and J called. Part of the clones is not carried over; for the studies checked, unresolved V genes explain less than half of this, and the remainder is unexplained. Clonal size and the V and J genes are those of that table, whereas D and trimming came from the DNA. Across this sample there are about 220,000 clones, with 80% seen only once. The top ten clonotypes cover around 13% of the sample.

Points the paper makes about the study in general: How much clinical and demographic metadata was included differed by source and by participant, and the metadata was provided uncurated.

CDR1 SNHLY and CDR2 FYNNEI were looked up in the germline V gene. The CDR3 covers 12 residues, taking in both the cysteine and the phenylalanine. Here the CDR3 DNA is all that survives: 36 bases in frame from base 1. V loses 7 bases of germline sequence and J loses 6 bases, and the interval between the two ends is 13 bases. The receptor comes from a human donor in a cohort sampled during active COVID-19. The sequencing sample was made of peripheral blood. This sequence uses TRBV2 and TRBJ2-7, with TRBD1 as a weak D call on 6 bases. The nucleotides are TGTGCCAGCACCCAGGGGTTGGGCGAGCAGTACTTC. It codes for CASTQGLGEQYF.